This TCR beta chain was retrieved from a study of cytomegalovirus exposure and HLA in healthy donors. In this sample, this clone turned up once. The primer mix had 60 Vbeta and 13 Jbeta primers. TCRdb's copy holds only in-frame clones and misses some; the assay was immunoSEQ multiplex PCR. The top ten clones hold 3.8% of a sample with hundreds of thousands of clones, approximately 78% of them seen once. Every donor was a healthy person donating bone marrow. Source material: PBMCs. This clonotype was sampled from a male donor in good health and CMV-seronegative.

The CDR3 nucleotides read TGTGCCAGCAGCCCCGGACAGGGAAGAACGGGGGCCAACGTCCTGACTTTC. Translated: CASSPGQGRTGANVLTF. This rearrangement joins TRBV9 to TRBJ2-6, with TRBD1 identical over 8 bases. The CDR3 is 17 residues long. Germline CDR1 reads SGDLS; CDR2 reads YYNGEE. The V and J ends lost 4 bases and 4 bases, in that order; junction bases with no gene match: 10.